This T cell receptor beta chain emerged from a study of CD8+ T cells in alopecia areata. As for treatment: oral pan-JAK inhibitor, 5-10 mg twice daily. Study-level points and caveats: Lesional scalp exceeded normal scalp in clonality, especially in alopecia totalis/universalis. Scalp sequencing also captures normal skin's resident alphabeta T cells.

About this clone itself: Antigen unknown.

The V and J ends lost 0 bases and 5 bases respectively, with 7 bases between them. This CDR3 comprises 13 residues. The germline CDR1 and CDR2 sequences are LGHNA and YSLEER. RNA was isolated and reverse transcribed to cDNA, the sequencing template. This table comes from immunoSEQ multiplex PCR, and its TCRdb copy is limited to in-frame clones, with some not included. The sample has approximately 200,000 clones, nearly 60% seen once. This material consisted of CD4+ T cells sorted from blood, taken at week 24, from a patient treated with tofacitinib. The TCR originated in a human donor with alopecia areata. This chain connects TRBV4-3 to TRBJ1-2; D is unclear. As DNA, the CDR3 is TGCGCCAGCAGCCAAGATCCCGGTTATGGCTACACCTTC. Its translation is CASSQDPGYGYTF.